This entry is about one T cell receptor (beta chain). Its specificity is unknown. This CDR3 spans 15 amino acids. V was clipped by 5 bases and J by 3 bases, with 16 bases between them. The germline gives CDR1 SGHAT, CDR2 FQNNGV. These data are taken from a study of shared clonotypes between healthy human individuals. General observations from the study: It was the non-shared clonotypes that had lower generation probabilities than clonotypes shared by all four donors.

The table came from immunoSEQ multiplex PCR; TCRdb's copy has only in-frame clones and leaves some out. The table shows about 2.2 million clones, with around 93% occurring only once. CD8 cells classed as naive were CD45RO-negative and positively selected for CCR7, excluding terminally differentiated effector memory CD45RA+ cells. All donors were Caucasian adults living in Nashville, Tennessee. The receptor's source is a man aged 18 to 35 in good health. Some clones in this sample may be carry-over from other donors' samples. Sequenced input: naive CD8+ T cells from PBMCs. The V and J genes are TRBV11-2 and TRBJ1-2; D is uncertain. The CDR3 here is CASSLTPSRHYGYTF. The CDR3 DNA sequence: TGTGCCAGCAGCCTGACTCCATCCCGGCACTATGGCTACACCTTC.